The 13 T cell receptor beta chains in this list originate from one sample, sequenced in a study of blood T cell repertoires in COVID-19. Clones were read by immunoSEQ multiplex PCR, and TCRdb kept only the in-frame ones, dropping some. The sample consists of 250,000 to 400,000 clones, around 89% of them appearing once. Specimen: peripheral blood. The receptors come from a woman aged 25 to 39 with COVID-19, enrolled during active disease.

V is TRBV19 and J is TRBJ2-1; 14 nucleotides agree with TRBD2. The CDR3 is made up of 17 amino acids. Germline CDR1 reads LNHDA; CDR2 reads SQIVND (reference sequence). Trimming cost V 5 bases and J 5 bases; bases outside gene matches: 8. The chain's CDR3 is CASSLKSTSGGDNEQFF. In nucleotides, the CDR3 is TGTGCCAGTAGTCTGAAATCGACTAGCGGGGGGGACAATGAGCAGTTCTTC.

The V gene is TRBV5-4, the J gene TRBJ2-1, with 9 bases fitting TRBD2. Unmatched junction bases numbered 2, after V lost 3 bases and J lost 7 bases. The CDR3 has 13 amino acids. Germline-derived CDR1 and CDR2 are SGHNT and YYREEE (reference sequence). CDR3 nucleotides: TGTGCCAGCAGCTCCGGACTAGCGAATGAGCAGTTCTTC. This encodes CASSSGLANEQFF. The full variable domain, its missing parts supplied by reference TRBV5-4 and TRBJ2-1, is ETGVTQSPTHLIKTRGQQVTLRCSSQSGHNTVSWYQQALGQGPQFIFQYYREEENGRGNFPPRFSGLQFPNYSSELNVNALELDDSALYLCASSSGLANEQFFGPGTRLTVL.

This clone was seen ten or more times. The V call is TRBV20-1, the J call TRBJ2-3, with TRBD2 matching 11 bases. This CDR3 spans 16 amino acids. The junction had 8 bases not matched to a gene; V was cut back by 3 bases and J by 3 bases. Germline CDR1 reads DFQATT; CDR2 reads SNEGSKA (reference sequence). The CDR3: CSASSPSGGSTDTQYF. The DNA for the CDR3 is TGCAGTGCTAGTTCCCCTAGCGGGGGGTCGACAGATACGCAGTATTTT.

The CDR3, as DNA: TGTGCCAGTAGTATATCGGGAGTGAGGAATTCACCCCTCCACTTT. As protein: CASSISGVRNSPLHF. V gene TRBV19 combines with J gene TRBJ1-6; unclear D gene. This CDR3 has 15 amino acids. Germline assignment: CDR1 LNHDA and CDR2 SQIVND (reference sequence). V was trimmed by 2 bases and J by 7 bases, leaving 12 bases between them.

This chain connects TRBV6-1 to TRBJ1-3; TRBD1 agrees at 7 bases. Per germline, CDR1 MNHNS and CDR2 SASEGT. This CDR3 comprises 15 residues. The trim removed 2 bases at V and 4 bases at J, leaving 5 bases unmatched. The CDR3 nucleotides are TGTGCCAGCAGTGAACGAACAGGGGAGGGAAACACCATATATTTT. Protein product: CASSERTGEGNTIYF.

This chain uses TRBV5-4 with TRBJ1-1, with a tentative D call TRBD1 (6 bases). The V gene's germline CDR1 is SGHNT and CDR2 YYREEE (reference sequence). The CDR3 contains 12 residues. V lost 4 bases and J lost 6, with 10 bases in between. The CDR3 DNA sequence: TGTGCCAGCAGCGCGGACAGCCCTGAAGCTTTCTTT. This translates into CASSADSPEAFF.

The chain has TRBV11-2 and TRBJ1-4, with D tentatively TRBD1 (5 bases). The CDR3 spans 15 residues. Per the germline V gene, CDR1 is SGHAT and CDR2 is FQNNGV. Trimming pared 5 bases from V and 8 bases from J, leaving 18 bases between. CDR3 bases: TGTGCCAGCAGCCTCCGGGGGGGAAAGGGCGAAAAACTGTTTTTT. Translated, it gives CASSLRGGKGEKLFF.

This sequence joins TRBV18 and TRBJ2-3; D perhaps matches TRBD2 (6 bases). The ends were cut back, 10 bases at V and 8 bases at J, with 22 bases in the middle. Germline V gives CDR1 KGHSH, CDR2 LQKENI. This CDR3 spans 14 amino acids. The CDR3 DNA reads TGTGCCACGGGGTCGCGCGGGGCGTCAGGTACGCAGTATTTT. Translating it yields CATGSRGASGTQYF.

J is TRBJ2-1 and V is TRBV7-6, with D unclear. Trimming cost V 5 bases and J 0 bases, with 11 bases left between them. Germline lookup yields CDR1 SGHVS and CDR2 FNYEAQ. The CDR3 contains 15 residues. In DNA, the CDR3 is TGTGCCAGCAGCCAATACAGAAGCTCCTACAATGAGCAGTTCTTC. Amino acid sequence: CASSQYRSSYNEQFF.

This chain links TRBV7-9 with TRBJ2-1; D is possibly TRBD1 (6 bases). V lost 3 bases and J lost 6, with 9 bases in between. CDR3 size: 13 residues. Germline CDR1 is SEHNR and CDR2 is FQNEAQ (reference sequence). In DNA, the CDR3 is TGTGCCAGCAGCTTTTCGGACAGCAATGAGCAGTTCTTC. It specifies CASSFSDSNEQFF.

V gene TRBV19 combines with J gene TRBJ1-5; D not resolved. Germline-derived CDR1 and CDR2 are LNHDA and SQIVND (reference sequence). Trimming stripped 9 bases from V and 6 bases from J, with 15 bases between. The CDR3 is 13 residues long. DNA for the CDR3: TGTGCCAGACCCTGCGTGAGGAGTCAGCCCCAGCATTTT. This encodes CARPCVRSQPQHF.

In regard to this clone: The same CDR3 arises from other DNA sequences in this sample as well. The chain couples TRBV6-5 to TRBJ1-1; possible D gene TRBD1, 6 bases. Germline V CDR1 and CDR2: MNHEY, SVGAGI. This CDR3 comprises 14 residues. V lost 3 bases and J lost 4, with 12 bases in between. The CDR3 loop is CASSYGGGSTEAFF. The DNA for the CDR3 is TGTGCCAGCAGTTATGGGGGCGGGAGCACTGAAGCTTTCTTT.

This clone was picked up one time. This chain joins TRBV5-1 and TRBJ2-1; 12 bases line up with TRBD1. Germline V CDR1 and CDR2: SGHRS, YFSETQ. This CDR3 contains 18 residues. The V gene end was trimmed by 6 bases and the J gene end by 8 bases; junction bases not matched to a gene: 18. The CDR3 is CASTPFAAPGQGADEQFF. The CDR3 DNA follows: TGCGCCAGCACCCCTTTCGCGGCCCCGGGACAGGGGGCTGATGAGCAGTTCTTC.